Presented here are 28 T cell receptor beta chains from one specimen sequenced in a study of T cells in localized non-small cell lung cancer. This table comes from immunoSEQ multiplex PCR, and its TCRdb copy is limited to in-frame clones, with some not included. Among some 14,000 clones listed, 28% were seen once. The sample in question was lung tumor tissue, obtained before any cancer treatment. These receptors all come from a female donor over 55 with stage I lung adenocarcinoma.

CDR3 loop: CASSVRPQGTDTQYF. CDR3 bases: TGTGCCAGCAGCGTCAGACCCCAGGGCACAGATACGCAGTATTTT. The rearrangement joins TRBV9 to TRBJ2-3; no clear D. Trimming cost V 2 bases and J 1 base, with 11 bases left between them. This CDR3 is built from 15 residues. The germline gives CDR1 SGDLS, CDR2 YYNGEE.

DNA for the CDR3: TGTGCCAGCTCACCGGGCCTAGGCTCCTACGAGCAGTACTTC. Translating it yields CASSPGLGSYEQYF. The V gene is TRBV18, the J gene TRBJ2-7; no clear D. The length of the CDR3 is 14 residues. Germline CDR1 reads KGHSH; CDR2 reads LQKENI. V lost 3 bases to trimming and J lost 0 bases, with 9 bases between them.

The chain joins TRBV9 to TRBJ2-3, with 13 bases matching TRBD2. V shed 2 bases and J 3 bases; nucleotides not matched to a gene: 9. Germline CDR1 is SGDLS and CDR2 is YYNGEE. The CDR3 sequence is 18 residues long. As DNA, the CDR3 is TGTGCCAGCAGCGTTGGACTAGCGGGAGAGAGGAATACAGATACGCAGTATTTT. Its protein is CASSVGLAGERNTDTQYF.

This CDR3 reads CSVEMGQGVGNTIYF. Written as DNA, the CDR3 is TGCAGCGTTGAAATGGGACAGGGGGTTGGAAACACCATATATTTT. The chain couples TRBV29-1 to TRBJ1-3; TRBD1 matches at 11 bases. The CDR3 is made up of 15 amino acids. CDR1 is SQVTM, CDR2 ANQGSEA, per germline. The J segment lost 3 bases and the V segment lost 2 bases, leaving 3 bases of the junction unmatched.

This clone is deemed large (0.1 to 1%). The chain combines TRBV11-3 with TRBJ1-4, with 7 nucleotides matching TRBD1. The CDR3 runs 15 residues. Trimming cost V 0 bases and J 5 bases; bases outside gene matches: 3. Germline V gene data show CDR1 as SGHNT and CDR2 as YENEEA. The CDR3: CASSLEAGGNEKLFF. CDR3 nucleotides: TGTGCCAGCAGCTTAGAGGCAGGGGGGAATGAAAAACTGTTTTTT.

This sequence joins TRBV11-3 and TRBJ1-2; possible D gene TRBD1, 6 bases. The CDR3 totals 18 residues. With 8 bases removed from V and 4 bases from J, the gap between germline ends came to 29 bases. Germline CDR1 reads SGHNT; CDR2 reads YENEEA. CDR3 loop: CASFKKRAGEDIGYGYTF. The CDR3 DNA reads as TGTGCCAGCTTTAAGAAGCGGGCAGGGGAGGATATTGGCTATGGCTACACCTTC.

Sample share makes this clone medium-sized (0.01 to 0.1%). The V call is TRBV18, the J call TRBJ1-1; D is perhaps TRBD1 (6 bases). V shed 0 bases and J shed 4 bases, with 12 bases lying between them. CDR3 length: 15 residues. Germline lookup yields CDR1 KGHSH and CDR2 LQKENI. CDR3 DNA sequence: TGTGCCAGCTCACCACCGGCAGGGGAGGGCACTGAAGCTTTCTTT. It codes for CASSPPAGEGTEAFF.

This clone was detected a few times. The gene calls are TRBV29-1 and TRBJ2-2, with D hard to call. Trimming removed 4 bases from V and 2 bases from J, with 14 bases in between. There are 15 residues in the CDR3. Germline V gene data show CDR1 as SQVTM and CDR2 as ANQGSEA. In DNA form, the CDR3 reads TGCAGCGTTGTGCCCCAGGACCTAAACACCGGGGAGCTGTTTTTT. Amino acids: CSVVPQDLNTGELFF.

This CDR3 reads CASRPRGGNEKLFF. CDR3 sequence (DNA): TGTGCCAGCAGGCCCAGGGGGGGCAATGAAAAACTGTTTTTT. The chain recombines TRBV11-3 with TRBJ1-4; 7 nucleotides agree with TRBD1. The ends lost 6 bases at V and 5 bases at J; junction bases unmatched: 6. The CDR3 is 14 residues long. The germline CDR1 and CDR2 sequences are SGHNT and YENEEA.

This clone was observed a handful of times. The CDR3 bases are TGTGCCATCAGCCAGCTTGGGGACTCTGGAAACACCATATATTTT. Translating it yields CAISQLGDSGNTIYF. The gene calls are TRBV10-3 and TRBJ1-3; no definite D call. The CDR3 is 15 residues long. V dropped 6 bases and J dropped 0 bases, with 12 bases sitting between them. Germline values: CDR1 ENHRY, CDR2 SYGVKD.

V usage is TRBV11-3 and J usage is TRBJ1-1; possibly TRBD1 for D (6 bases). The CDR3 is 15 amino acids. The germline V and J ends were trimmed by 3 bases and 4 bases, with 15 bases remaining between them. The germline V gene encodes CDR1 SGHNT and CDR2 YENEEA. CDR3 loop: CASSFTPGDITEAFF. The CDR3 DNA is TGTGCCAGCAGCTTTACCCCAGGGGACATCACTGAAGCTTTCTTT.

This chain links TRBV19 with TRBJ2-1, with D possibly being TRBD1 (5 bases). Between the trimmed V and J ends, which lost 4 bases and 4 bases, there was a span of 11 bases. Germline assignment: CDR1 LNHDA and CDR2 SQIVND (reference sequence). This CDR3 is 14 amino acids long. CDR3 bases: TGTGCCAGTAGTAGGACAAGGTATTACAATGAGCAGTTCTTC. Encoded protein: CASSRTRYYNEQFF.

This chain joins TRBV30 and TRBJ2-1; 13 bases line up with TRBD2. The germline V gene has CDR1 GTSNPN and CDR2 SVGIG (reference sequence). CDR3 length: 15 residues. J lost 8 bases, V lost 2 bases, and 6 bases had no gene match. The CDR3 sequence is CAWSKGLAGSYEQFF. The CDR3 coding sequence is TGTGCCTGGAGTAAGGGACTAGCGGGATCCTATGAGCAGTTCTTC.

In its sample, this clone was seen many times. In nucleotides, the CDR3 is TGTGCCAGCGGATTAGCGGGGACCTACAATGAGCAGTTCTTC. This codes for CASGLAGTYNEQFF. The chain links TRBV27 to TRBJ2-1; TRBD2 aligns across 8 bases. The germline V gene has CDR1 MNHEY and CDR2 SMNVEV (reference sequence). The CDR3 length is 14 residues. J was trimmed by 2 bases and V by 8 bases; bases with no gene match: 5.

This clone was seen only a few times. The genes are TRBV9 and TRBJ2-1; perhaps TRBD2 as D (6 bases). The CDR3 length is 14 residues. Germline-derived CDR1 and CDR2 are SGDLS and YYNGEE. V gave up 3 bases and J gave up 4 bases, with 11 bases separating them. CDR3 bases: TGTGCCAGCAGCGCCCCGGGAGTATACAATGAGCAGTTCTTC. Its translation is CASSAPGVYNEQFF.

This clone was picked up a small number of times. V and J are TRBV6-8 and TRBJ2-7; D possibly corresponds to TRBD2 (6 bases). The CDR3 loop spans 16 amino acids. V dropped 5 bases and J dropped 7 bases, with 24 bases sitting between them. Per germline, CDR1 MNHGY and CDR2 SAAAGT. CDR3 coding DNA: TGTGCCAGCAGTAGACCTTGGACGAATCTCGCGGGGGAGCAGTACTTC. Encoded protein: CASSRPWTNLAGEQYF.

The V gene is TRBV11-3, the J gene TRBJ1-4, with D tentatively TRBD1 (5 bases). Trimming removed 3 bases at V and 5 bases at J, with 10 bases between. The CDR3 sequence is 14 residues long. Germline V gene lookup returns CDR1 SGHNT and CDR2 YENEEA. CDR3 protein: CASSLGRGNEKLFF. The CDR3 DNA sequence: TGTGCCAGCAGCTTGGGACGGGGAAATGAAAAACTGTTTTTT.

This clone came up a few times. The chain employs TRBV11-1 and TRBJ1-5; 8 bases are a match to TRBD1. V lost 6 bases to trimming and J lost 4 bases; unmatched junction nucleotides: 5. The CDR3 totals 14 residues. The V gene's germline CDR1 is SGHAT and CDR2 FQDESV (reference sequence). This CDR3 is CASSPGTGNQPQHF. Written as DNA, the CDR3 is TGTGCCAGCAGTCCCGGGACAGGTAATCAGCCCCAGCATTTT.

The rearrangement joins TRBV19 to TRBJ1-5, with TRBD1 identical over 7 bases. Looked up from germline, CDR1 is LNHDA and CDR2 is SQIVND (reference sequence). V was pared by 5 bases and J by 7 bases, with 11 bases of the junction left unmatched. This CDR3 is built from 15 residues. The CDR3 spells CASSLGGGVGQPQHF. The CDR3 nucleotides read TGTGCCAGTAGTTTGGGAGGGGGCGTAGGACAGCCCCAGCATTTT.

The rearrangement joins TRBV25-1 to TRBJ1-1, with 10 bases lining up with TRBD1. CDR1 is MGHDK and CDR2 is SYGVNS in the germline V gene. Unmatched junction bases numbered 8, after V lost 8 bases and J lost 5 bases. The CDR3 loop spans 14 amino acids. DNA of the CDR3: TGTGCCAGCGGCCGACAGGGGGCGGGGACTGAAGCTTTCTTT. It is translated as CASGRQGAGTEAFF.

This rearrangement joins TRBV29-1 to TRBJ1-3; the D gene is possibly TRBD1 (5 bases). Per germline, CDR1 SQVTM and CDR2 ANQGSEA. V was cut by 3 bases and J by 4 bases, with 7 bases left in between. This CDR3 has 12 amino acids. The CDR3 region is CSVERGGNTIYF. Here the CDR3 DNA reads TGCAGCGTTGAGAGGGGAGGAAACACCATATATTTT.

This clone is medium-sized within its sample. The chain recombines TRBV6-8 with TRBJ1-1; 9 positions agree with TRBD1. CDR3 length equals 17 residues. Germline CDR1 MNHGY, CDR2 SAAAGT. The ends lost 5 bases at V and 0 bases at J; junction bases unmatched: 10. The DNA for the CDR3 is TGTGCCAGCAGTCATCTGGACAGGGGCCGGATGAACACTGAAGCTTTCTTT. It codes for CASSHLDRGRMNTEAFF.

This clone has just a few counts. V gene TRBV30 combines with J gene TRBJ1-6; possibly TRBD1 for D (5 bases). The germline gives CDR1 GTSNPN, CDR2 SVGIG (reference sequence). Between the trimmed V and J ends, which lost 6 bases and 6 bases, there was a span of 12 bases. The CDR3 extends over 13 amino acids. The CDR3 DNA reads as TGTGCCTGCCCAGGGACTGGTAATTCACCCCTCCACTTT. Residues: CACPGTGNSPLHF.

This rearrangement joins TRBV6-8 to TRBJ2-1, with D perhaps being TRBD1 or TRBD2 (6 bases each). The CDR3 length is 14 residues. Germline V gene data show CDR1 as MNHGY and CDR2 as SAAAGT. V was shortened by 8 bases and J by 0 bases, with 11 bases between the two germline ends. As DNA, the CDR3 is TGTGCCAGCGGGGGGCTGAGCTCCTACAATGAGCAGTTCTTC. As protein: CASGGLSSYNEQFF.

This clone was counted ten times or more. The J gene is TRBJ2-3, the V gene TRBV11-3, with 10 bases fitting TRBD2. The ends lost 3 bases at V and 4 bases at J; junction bases unmatched: 1. The CDR3 contains 14 residues. In germline, CDR1 is SGHNT, CDR2 YENEEA. Written as DNA, the CDR3 is TGTGCCAGCAGCTTCGGACTAGCGGCAGATACGCAGTATTTT. Translating it yields CASSFGLAADTQYF.

This rearrangement joins TRBV9 to TRBJ1-1, with D perhaps TRBD1 (6 bases). Germline V gene data show CDR1 as SGDLS and CDR2 as YYNGEE. This CDR3 has 15 residues. The V and J ends lost 0 bases and 4 bases respectively, with 13 bases between them. The CDR3 nucleotides read TGTGCCAGCAGCGTAGGAACAGGGCGGCCCACTGAAGCTTTCTTT. It encodes CASSVGTGRPTEAFF.

The genes are TRBV6-8 and TRBJ1-2; D gene uncertain. V was shortened by 11 bases and J by 4 bases, with 14 bases between the two germline ends. The CDR3 contains 12 residues. The germline V gene encodes CDR1 MNHGY and CDR2 SAAAGT. CDR3 in DNA: TGTGCCTCAACTGGCGGCGGCTATGGCTACACCTTC. Its translation is CASTGGGYGYTF.

This clone is termed large. The same CDR3 can be traced to other DNA sequences in this sample. The J gene is TRBJ1-3, the V gene TRBV5-1; D ambiguous. V was trimmed by 1 base and J by 0 bases, leaving 5 bases between them. The germline V gene encodes CDR1 SGHRS and CDR2 YFSETQ. The length of the CDR3 is 14 residues. Written as DNA, the CDR3 is TGCGCCAGCAGCTTGCGCGGCTCTGGAAACACCATATATTTT. Amino acids: CASSLRGSGNTIYF.